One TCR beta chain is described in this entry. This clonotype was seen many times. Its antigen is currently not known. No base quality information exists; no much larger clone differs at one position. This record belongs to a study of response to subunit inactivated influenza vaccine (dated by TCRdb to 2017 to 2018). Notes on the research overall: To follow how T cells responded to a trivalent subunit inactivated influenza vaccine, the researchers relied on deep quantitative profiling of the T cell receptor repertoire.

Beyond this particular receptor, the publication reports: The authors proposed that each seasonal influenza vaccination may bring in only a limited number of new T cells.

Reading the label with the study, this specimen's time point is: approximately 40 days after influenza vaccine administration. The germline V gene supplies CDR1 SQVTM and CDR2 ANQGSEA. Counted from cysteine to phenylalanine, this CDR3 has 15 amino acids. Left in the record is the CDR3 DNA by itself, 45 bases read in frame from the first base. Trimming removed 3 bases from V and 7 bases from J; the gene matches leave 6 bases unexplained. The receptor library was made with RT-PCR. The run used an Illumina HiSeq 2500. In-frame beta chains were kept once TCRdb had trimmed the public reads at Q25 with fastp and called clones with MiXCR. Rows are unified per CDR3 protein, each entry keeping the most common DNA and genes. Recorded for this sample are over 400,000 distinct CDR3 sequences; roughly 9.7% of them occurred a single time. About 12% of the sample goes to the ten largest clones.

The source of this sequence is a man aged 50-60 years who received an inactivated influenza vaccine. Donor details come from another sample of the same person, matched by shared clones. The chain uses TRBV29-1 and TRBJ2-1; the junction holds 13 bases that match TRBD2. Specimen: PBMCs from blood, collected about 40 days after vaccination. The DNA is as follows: TGCAGCGTTGACACTAGCGGGAGGGCCAGTAATGAGCAGTTCTTC. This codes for CSVDTSGRASNEQFF.